This T cell receptor beta chain was captured by sequencing in a study of blood T cell repertoires in COVID-19. Study in general: The United States, Italy and Spain provided the acute and convalescent COVID-19 samples. In each case, the material was cDNA or gDNA derived from T cells, B-cell-depleted T cells, or PBMCs.

Looked up from germline, CDR1 is SGHTA and CDR2 is FQGNSA. V was pared by 4 bases and J by 0 bases, with 2 bases of the junction left unmatched. The CDR3 sequence is 16 residues long. Recruited during active infection, patients (from Seattle) were subsequently followed longitudinally. In the authors' workflow: Amplification with reference gene primers provided the estimates of nucleated cell counts. The data were produced by immunoSEQ multiplex PCR, yet TCRdb's version contains in-frame clones alone and is incomplete. Clone size and V and J calls were adopted from that table, with D and trimming inferred from the DNA. Altogether some 400,000 clones are present, 87% being singletons, with the ten largest covering roughly a tenth.

V gene TRBV7-2 combines with J gene TRBJ2-3, with TRBD2 identical over 12 bases. The origin of this receptor is a woman aged 25 to 45 with COVID-19, enrolled during active disease. The specimen was peripheral blood. The CDR3 coding sequence is TGTGCCAGCAGCTCAGGGACTAGCGGGAGCACAGATACGCAGTATTTT. Amino acids: CASSSGTSGSTDTQYF.